This TCR beta chain was documented in a study of CD4+ T cells in melanoma. Findings of the study overall: CD8+ T cell, macrophage and B cell function reportedly correlated with neoantigen-specific CD4+ T cells. In melanoma, neoantigen-specific CD4+ T cells reportedly differed in differentiation state.

Turning to this clone: The target antigen is unknown.

Libraries were prepared by immunoSEQ multiplex PCR; TCRdb keeps only in-frame clonotypes and omits some of them. The profile shows around 7,100 clones, roughly half of them singletons. Germline assignment: CDR1 SNHLY and CDR2 FYNNEI. CDR3 length: 15 amino acids. V was shortened by 7 bases and J by 0 bases, with 15 bases between the two germline ends. The TCR was taken from a human donor with melanoma. Material for sequencing was cells from a culture (not recorded whether cultured in vitro). This chain connects TRBV2 to TRBJ2-5, with D tentatively TRBD1 (6 bases). In DNA, the CDR3 is TGTGCCAGCACATTGGACAGAGGAAACCAAGAGACCCAGTACTTC. This gives the protein CASTLDRGNQETQYF.